This T cell receptor (beta chain) was retrieved from a study of blood T cells in healthy people across ages. The second PCR ran about 6 to 12 cycles with a sample-barcoded 5' primer and J-beta primers. TCRdb redid the calling of the 5' RACE reads with MiXCR, one entry per CDR3 protein. This table holds 650,000 to 1,000,000 distinct CDR3 sequences, 30% to 45% found once. This clonotype was counted between two and nine times. Sequencing was performed on blood. The receptor was derived from a man aged 18 to 35 in good health.

The CDR3: CASSRTGATLIAKNIQYF. The CDR3 DNA reads as TGTGCCAGCAGCCGGACAGGGGCTACCCTTATAGCCAAAAACATTCAGTACTTC. The chain joins TRBV11-2 to TRBJ2-4, with TRBD1 identical over 9 bases. V was clipped by 5 bases and J by 0 bases; unmatched bases: 11. The CDR3 has 18 residues. In germline, CDR1 is SGHAT, CDR2 FQNNGV. The full variable domain, rest sourced from reference TRBV11-2 and TRBJ2-4, is EAGVAQSPRYKIIEKRQSVAFWCNPISGHATLYWYQQILGQGPKLLIQFQNNGVVDDSQLPKDRFSAERLKGVDSTLKIQPAKLEDSAVYLCASSRTGATLIAKNIQYFGAGTRLSVL.